This is a list of T cell receptor beta chains from one sample in a study of monozygotic twins with inflammatory bowel disease. Reanalyzing the 5' RACE reads, TCRdb keeps one entry per CDR3 protein, without DNA. The table counts roughly 200,000 distinct CDR3 sequences; 1.5% to 2% lies in the top ten. Sequences were obtained from blood. Receptors originate from a human donor with ulcerative colitis or Crohn's disease, or a healthy co-twin of an affected twin (not recorded which). CDR3s include the opening cysteine and the closing phenylalanine or tryptophan.

V	J	CDR3
TRBV12-3/TRBV12-4	TRBJ2-7	CASSSLTPNEQYF
TRBV29-1	TRBJ2-7	CSSWGGDEQYF
TRBV5-1	TRBJ1-5	CASSFSGDDQPQHF
TRBV27	TRBJ2-7	CASSLAGTGSYEQYF
TRBV2	TRBJ1-5	CASSATKLGNQPQHF
TRBV7-2	TRBJ2-7	CASSLIRTTEDYEQYF
TRBV2	TRBJ1-1	CASSEGSSPYTEAFF
TRBV5-1	TRBJ2-5	CASSLIQETQYF
TRBV5-1	TRBJ2-7	CASSSRQSSYEQYF
TRBV10-3	TRBJ2-2	CAISETSGVFRELFF
TRBV5-1	TRBJ1-1	CASSLGMTGNTEAFF
TRBV5-1	TRBJ1-1	CASSPSQGNTEAFF
TRBV6-5	TRBJ1-1	CASSWPGGLSNTDGAFF
TRBV5-8	TRBJ1-1	CASSLGAGLRTEAFF
TRBV28	TRBJ2-1	CASTALTAAGKYNEQFF
TRBV27	TRBJ2-4	CASSLGGVRDIQYF
TRBV6-1	TRBJ2-1	CASTPRMANNEQFF